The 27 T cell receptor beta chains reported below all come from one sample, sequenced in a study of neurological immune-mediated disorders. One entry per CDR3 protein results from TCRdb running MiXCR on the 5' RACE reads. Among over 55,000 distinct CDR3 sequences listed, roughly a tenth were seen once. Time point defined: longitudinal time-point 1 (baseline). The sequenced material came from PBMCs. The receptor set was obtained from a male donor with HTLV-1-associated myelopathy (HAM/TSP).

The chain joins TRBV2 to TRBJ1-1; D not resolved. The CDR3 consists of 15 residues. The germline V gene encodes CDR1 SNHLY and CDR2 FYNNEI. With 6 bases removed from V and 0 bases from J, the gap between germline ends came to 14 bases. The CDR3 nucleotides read TGTGCCAGCAGGGCGAGAAGGTTTATGAACACTGAAGCTTTCTTT. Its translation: CASRARRFMNTEAFF.

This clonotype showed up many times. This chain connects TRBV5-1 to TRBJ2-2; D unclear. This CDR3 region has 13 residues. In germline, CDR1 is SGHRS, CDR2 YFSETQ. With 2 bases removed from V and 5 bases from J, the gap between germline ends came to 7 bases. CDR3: CASSFEGTGELFF. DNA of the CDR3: TGCGCCAGCAGCTTTGAAGGGACCGGGGAGCTGTTTTTT.

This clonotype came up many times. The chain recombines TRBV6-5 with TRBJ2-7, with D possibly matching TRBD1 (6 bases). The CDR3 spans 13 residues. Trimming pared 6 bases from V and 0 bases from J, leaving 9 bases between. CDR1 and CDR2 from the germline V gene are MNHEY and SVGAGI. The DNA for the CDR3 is TGTGCCAGCAGATCGACAGGCTCCTACGAGCAGTACTTC. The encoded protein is CASRSTGSYEQYF.

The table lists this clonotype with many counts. The CDR3 loop reads CASSYLGLGRETQYF. The CDR3 DNA reads TGTGCCAGCAGTTACTTGGGCCTGGGGCGAGAGACCCAGTACTTC. This sequence joins TRBV6-5 and TRBJ2-5, with a weak D call TRBD1 (5 bases). This CDR3 has 15 residues. V was pared by 1 base and J by 4 bases, with 13 bases between. Germline assignment: CDR1 MNHEY and CDR2 SVGAGI.

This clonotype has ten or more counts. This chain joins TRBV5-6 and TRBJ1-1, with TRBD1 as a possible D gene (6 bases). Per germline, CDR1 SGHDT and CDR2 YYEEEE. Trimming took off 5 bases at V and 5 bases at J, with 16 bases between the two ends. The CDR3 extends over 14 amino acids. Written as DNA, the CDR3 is TGTGCCAGCAGTTCACAGGGTCGGGATACTGAAGCTTTCTTT. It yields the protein CASSSQGRDTEAFF.

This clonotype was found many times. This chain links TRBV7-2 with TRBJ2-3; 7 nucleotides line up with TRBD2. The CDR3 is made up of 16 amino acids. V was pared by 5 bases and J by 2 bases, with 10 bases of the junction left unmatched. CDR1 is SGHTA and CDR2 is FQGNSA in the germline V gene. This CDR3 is CASSAGLGGSTDTQYF. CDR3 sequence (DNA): TGTGCCAGCAGCGCCGGTTTGGGGGGGTCCACAGATACGCAGTATTTT.

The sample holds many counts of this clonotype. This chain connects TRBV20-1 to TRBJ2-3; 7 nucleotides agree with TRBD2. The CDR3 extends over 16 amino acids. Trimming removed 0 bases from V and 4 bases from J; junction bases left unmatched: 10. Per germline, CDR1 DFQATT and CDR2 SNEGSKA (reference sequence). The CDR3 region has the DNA TGCAGTGCTAGAGAGGGCGGGGGAATATTCGCAGATACGCAGTATTTT. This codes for CSAREGGGIFADTQYF.

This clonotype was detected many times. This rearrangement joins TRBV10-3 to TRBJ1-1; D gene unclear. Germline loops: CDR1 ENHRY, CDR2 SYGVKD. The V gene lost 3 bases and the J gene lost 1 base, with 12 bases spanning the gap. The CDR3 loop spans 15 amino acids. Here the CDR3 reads CAISDTAFWNTEAFF. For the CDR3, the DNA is TGTGCCATCAGTGACACCGCTTTCTGGAACACTGAAGCTTTCTTT.

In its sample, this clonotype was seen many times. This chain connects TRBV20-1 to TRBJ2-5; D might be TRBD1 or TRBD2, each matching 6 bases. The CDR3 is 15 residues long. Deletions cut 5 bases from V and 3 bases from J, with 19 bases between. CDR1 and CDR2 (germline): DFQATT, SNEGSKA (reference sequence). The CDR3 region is CSARESGTPKETQYF. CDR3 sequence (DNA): TGCAGTGCTCGGGAGTCCGGGACACCTAAAGAGACCCAGTACTTC.

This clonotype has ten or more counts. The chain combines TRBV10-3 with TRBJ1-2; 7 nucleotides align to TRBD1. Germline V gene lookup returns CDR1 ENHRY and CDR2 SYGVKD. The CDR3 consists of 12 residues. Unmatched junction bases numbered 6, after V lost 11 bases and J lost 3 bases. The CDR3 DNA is TGTGCCGCCACCGGGACAGACTATGGCTACACCTTC. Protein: CAATGTDYGYTF.

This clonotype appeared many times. The CDR3 DNA reads as TGTGCCAGCAGAAACAGGGGGTGGGATTCACCCCTCCACTTT. The encoded protein is CASRNRGWDSPLHF. The V gene is TRBV27, the J gene TRBJ1-6; 8 bases align to TRBD1. The ends lost 6 bases at V and 8 bases at J; junction bases unmatched: 6. Germline V gene sequence: CDR1 MNHEY, CDR2 SMNVEV (reference sequence). The CDR3 runs to 14 residues.

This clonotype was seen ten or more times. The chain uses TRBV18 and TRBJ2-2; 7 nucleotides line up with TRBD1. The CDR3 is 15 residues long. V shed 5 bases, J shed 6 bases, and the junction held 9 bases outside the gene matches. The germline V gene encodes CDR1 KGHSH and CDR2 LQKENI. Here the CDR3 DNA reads TGTGCCAGCTCAGACGGACAGGCGGTCGCCGGGGAGCTGTTTTTT. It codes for CASSDGQAVAGELFF.

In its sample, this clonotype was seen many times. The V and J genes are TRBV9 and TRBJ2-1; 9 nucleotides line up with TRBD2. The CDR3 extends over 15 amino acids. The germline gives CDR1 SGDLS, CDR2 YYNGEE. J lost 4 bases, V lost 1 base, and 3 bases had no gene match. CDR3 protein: CASSVSAGGYNEQFF. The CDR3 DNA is TGTGCCAGCAGCGTATCGGCGGGGGGGTACAATGAGCAGTTCTTC.

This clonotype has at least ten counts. CDR3: CASSLGPDQPQHF. Here the CDR3 DNA reads TGCGCCAGCAGCTTGGGTCCTGACCAGCCCCAGCATTTT. V usage is TRBV5-1 and J usage is TRBJ1-5; the D is unclear. Germline V gene data show CDR1 as SGHRS and CDR2 as YFSETQ. The CDR3 length is 13 residues. Trimming shortened V by 0 bases and J by 7 bases, and 8 bases separated the two germline ends.

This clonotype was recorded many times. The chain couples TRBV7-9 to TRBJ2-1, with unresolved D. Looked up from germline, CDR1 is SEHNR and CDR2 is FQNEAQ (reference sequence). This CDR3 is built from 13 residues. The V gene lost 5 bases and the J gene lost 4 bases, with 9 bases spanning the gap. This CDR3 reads CASSEGWYNEQFF. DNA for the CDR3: TGTGCCAGCAGCGAAGGATGGTACAATGAGCAGTTCTTC.

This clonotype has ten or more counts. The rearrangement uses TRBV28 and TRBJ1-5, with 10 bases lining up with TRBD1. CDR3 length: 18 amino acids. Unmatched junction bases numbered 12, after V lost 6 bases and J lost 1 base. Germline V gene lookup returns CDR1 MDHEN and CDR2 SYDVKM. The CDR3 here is CASRSPGQGILSNQPQHF. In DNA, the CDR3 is TGTGCCAGCAGATCTCCGGGACAGGGGATTTTAAGCAATCAGCCCCAGCATTTT.

This CDR3 reads CASSLGRDTQYF. Written as DNA, the CDR3 is TGTGCCAGCAGCTTAGGGAGAGATACGCAGTATTTT. This chain connects TRBV7-8 to TRBJ2-3; D not certain. The germline V and J ends were trimmed by 1 base and 5 bases, with 4 bases remaining between them. The CDR3 has 12 residues. Germline assignment: CDR1 SGHVS and CDR2 FQNEAQ.

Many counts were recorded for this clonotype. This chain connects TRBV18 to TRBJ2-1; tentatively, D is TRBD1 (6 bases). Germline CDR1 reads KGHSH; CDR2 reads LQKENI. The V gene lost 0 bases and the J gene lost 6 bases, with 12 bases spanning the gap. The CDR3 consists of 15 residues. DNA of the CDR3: TGTGCCAGCTCACCACCAAGGGGGACCGGCAATGAGCAGTTCTTC. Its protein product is CASSPPRGTGNEQFF. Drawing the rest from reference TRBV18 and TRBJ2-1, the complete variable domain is NAGVMQNPRHLVRRRGQEARLRCSPMKGHSHVYWYRQLPEEGLKFMVYLQKENIIDESGMPKERFSAEFPKEGPSILRIQQVVRGDSAAYFCASSPPRGTGNEQFFGPGTRLTVL.

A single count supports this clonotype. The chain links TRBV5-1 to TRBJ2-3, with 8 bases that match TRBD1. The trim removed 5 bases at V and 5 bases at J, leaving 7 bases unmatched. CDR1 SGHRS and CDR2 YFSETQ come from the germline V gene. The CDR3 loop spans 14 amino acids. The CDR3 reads CASRLQGAIDTQYF. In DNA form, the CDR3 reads TGCGCCAGCAGGCTTCAGGGGGCGATAGATACGCAGTATTTT.

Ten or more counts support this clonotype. The DNA of the CDR3 is TGCAGTGCCCCACACGGTCTGAAGGGCGGTGAAGCTTTCTTT. Its translation: CSAPHGLKGGEAFF. The genes are TRBV20-1 and TRBJ1-1; D uncertain. V shed 6 bases and J shed 7 bases, with 21 bases lying between them. The CDR3 is 14 residues long. The germline CDR1 and CDR2 sequences are DFQATT and SNEGSKA (reference sequence).

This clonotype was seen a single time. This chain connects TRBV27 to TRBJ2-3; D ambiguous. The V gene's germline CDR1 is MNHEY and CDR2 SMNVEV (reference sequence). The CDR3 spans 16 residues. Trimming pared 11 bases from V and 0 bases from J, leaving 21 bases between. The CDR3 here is CACSLVDTRSTDTQYF. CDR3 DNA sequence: TGTGCCTGTAGTTTGGTTGATACACGTAGCACAGATACGCAGTATTTT.

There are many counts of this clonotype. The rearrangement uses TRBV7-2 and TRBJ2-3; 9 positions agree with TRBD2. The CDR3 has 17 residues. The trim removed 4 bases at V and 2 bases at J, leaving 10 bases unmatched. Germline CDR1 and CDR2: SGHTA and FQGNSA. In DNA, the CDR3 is TGTGCCAGCAGCTCCGTTCGGCTAGCGGGGTTCACAGATACGCAGTATTTT. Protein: CASSSVRLAGFTDTQYF.

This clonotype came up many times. CDR3 residues: CASSQSGTGNNEQFF. The CDR3 nucleotides read TGCGCCAGCAGCCAGTCGGGGACAGGGAACAATGAGCAGTTCTTC. This chain links TRBV5-1 with TRBJ2-1; 9 bases agree with TRBD1. The germline gives CDR1 SGHRS, CDR2 YFSETQ. The junction had 7 bases not matched to a gene; V was cut back by 4 bases and J by 5 bases. The CDR3 contains 15 residues.

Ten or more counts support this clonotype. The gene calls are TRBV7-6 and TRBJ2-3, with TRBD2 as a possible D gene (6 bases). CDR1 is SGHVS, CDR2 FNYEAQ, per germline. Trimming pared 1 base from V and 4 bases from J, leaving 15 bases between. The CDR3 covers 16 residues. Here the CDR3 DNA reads TGTGCCAGCAGCTTAGAAGGGGAGGTGGGCGCAGATACGCAGTATTTT. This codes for CASSLEGEVGADTQYF.

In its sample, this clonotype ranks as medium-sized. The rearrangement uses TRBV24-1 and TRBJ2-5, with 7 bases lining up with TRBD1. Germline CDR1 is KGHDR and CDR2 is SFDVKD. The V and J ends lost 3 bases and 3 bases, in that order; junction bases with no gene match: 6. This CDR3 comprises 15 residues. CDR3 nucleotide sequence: TGTGCCACCAGTGATGTGACAGGGTCCGAAGAGACCCAGTACTTC. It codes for CATSDVTGSEETQYF.

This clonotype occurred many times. The chain's CDR3 is CASSPYNEQFF. CDR3 nucleotide sequence: TGTGCCAGCAGCCCATACAATGAGCAGTTCTTC. The chain is built from TRBV6-2 or TRBV6-3 and TRBJ2-1; D remains unclear. V lost 6 bases, J lost 4 bases, and 4 bases lay in between. Germline loops: CDR1 MNHEY, CDR2 SVGEGT. The CDR3 loop spans 11 amino acids.

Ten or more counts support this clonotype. The CDR3 DNA reads as TGTGCCATCAGGGGGACAGGGCTAAATCAGCCCCAGCATTTT. Residues: CAIRGTGLNQPQHF. The chain employs TRBV10-3 and TRBJ1-5, with 9 bases aligning to TRBD1. Germline CDR1 reads ENHRY; CDR2 reads SYGVKD. This CDR3 region has 14 residues. After removal of 6 bases from V and 4 bases from J, the junction contained 4 bases not matched to a gene.